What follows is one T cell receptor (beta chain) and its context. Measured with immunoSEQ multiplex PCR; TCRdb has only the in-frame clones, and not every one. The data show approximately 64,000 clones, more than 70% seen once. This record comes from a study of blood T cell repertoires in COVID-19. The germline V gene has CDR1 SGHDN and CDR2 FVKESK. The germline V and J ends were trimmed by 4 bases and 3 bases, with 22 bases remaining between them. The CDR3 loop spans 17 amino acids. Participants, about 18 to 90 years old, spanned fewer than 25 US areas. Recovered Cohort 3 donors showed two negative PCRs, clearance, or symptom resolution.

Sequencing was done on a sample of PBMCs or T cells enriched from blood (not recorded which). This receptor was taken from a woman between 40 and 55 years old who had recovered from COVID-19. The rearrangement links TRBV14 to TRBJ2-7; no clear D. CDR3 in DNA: TGTGCCAGCAGCCTCCTACATGGCGGTGGCCGAAACTACGAGCAGTACTTC. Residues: CASSLLHGGGRNYEQYF.